Below, 22 T cell receptor beta chains from the same sample are listed, as sequenced in a study of cytomegalovirus exposure and HLA in healthy donors. PCR involved 60 Vbeta and 13 Jbeta primers. The method was immunoSEQ multiplex PCR; TCRdb's version includes in-frame clones alone and lacks a portion of them. The repertoire consists of over 200,000 clones, with roughly 82% occurring once and the leading ten covering 4.5% to 6%. The sequenced sample consisted of PBMCs. All receptors derive from a woman aged 40 to 49 in good health and CMV-seropositive.

The rearrangement uses TRBV19 and TRBJ1-1; weak D call: TRBD1 (5 bases). V lost 2 bases and J lost 4, with 26 bases in between. Germline V gene lookup returns CDR1 LNHDA and CDR2 SQIVND (reference sequence). The CDR3 has 19 residues. In DNA form, the CDR3 reads TGTGCCAGTAGTATATTAAATAGTGGGAGGACACCCGGCGGCACTGAAGCTTTCTTT. Translation gives CASSILNSGRTPGGTEAFF.

J is TRBJ2-3 and V is TRBV7-3; D perhaps matches TRBD2 (6 bases). V lost 7 bases, J lost 0 bases, and 11 bases lay in between. CDR1 and CDR2 from the germline V gene are SGHTA and FQGTGA. This CDR3 contains 14 residues. For the CDR3, the DNA is TGTGCCAGCACCCCCGGGACTAGCACAGATACGCAGTATTTT. It encodes CASTPGTSTDTQYF.

This clone is a singleton in its sample. The chain has TRBV30 and TRBJ2-5; a weak D match, TRBD1 (6 bases). In germline, CDR1 is GTSNPN, CDR2 SVGIG (reference sequence). The CDR3 covers 13 residues. The V end lost 3 bases, the J end lost 4 bases, and 12 bases lay between the germline ends. The CDR3, as DNA: TGTGCCTGGAGAGCACAGGGTCCAGAGACCCAGTACTTC. It is translated as CAWRAQGPETQYF.

The J gene is TRBJ2-2, the V gene TRBV29-1; the match to TRBD2 covers 11 bases. V was pared by 7 bases and J by 0 bases, with 4 bases of the junction left unmatched. The CDR3 sequence is 15 residues long. Germline-derived CDR1 and CDR2 are SQVTM and ANQGSEA. The CDR3 is CSAGTSGANTGELFF. DNA for the CDR3: TGCAGCGCCGGGACTAGCGGAGCGAACACCGGGGAGCTGTTTTTT.

The CDR3 spells CASSSWTGGGTGELFF. The CDR3 nucleotides read TGCGCCAGCAGCTCGTGGACAGGGGGTGGCACCGGGGAGCTGTTTTTT. The V gene is TRBV5-1, the J gene TRBJ2-2; 10 nucleotides match TRBD1. CDR3 size: 16 residues. Trimming cost V 3 bases and J 4 bases; bases outside gene matches: 6. Germline V gene sequence: CDR1 SGHRS, CDR2 YFSETQ.

The rearrangement uses TRBV15 and TRBJ2-2, with 16 bases identical to TRBD2. Germline CDR1 LNHNV, CDR2 YYDKDF (reference sequence). This CDR3 spans 17 amino acids. The V gene end was trimmed by 5 bases and the J gene end by 6 bases; junction bases not matched to a gene: 6. CDR3 residues: CATSGPGTSGRAGELFF. The CDR3 DNA sequence: TGTGCCACCAGCGGTCCTGGGACTAGCGGGAGGGCCGGGGAGCTGTTTTTT.

V usage is TRBV15 and J usage is TRBJ2-1, with TRBD2 as a possible D gene (6 bases). Germline V gene sequence: CDR1 LNHNV, CDR2 YYDKDF (reference sequence). CDR3 length: 15 residues. The germline V and J ends were trimmed by 0 bases and 6 bases, with 12 bases remaining between them. The CDR3 loop reads CATSREERAFNEQFF. The CDR3 DNA is TGTGCCACCAGCAGAGAGGAGCGGGCTTTCAATGAGCAGTTCTTC.

The chain combines TRBV19 with TRBJ2-2; 11 positions match TRBD2. Germline V gives CDR1 LNHDA, CDR2 SQIVND (reference sequence). The CDR3 extends over 14 amino acids. V trimming: 2 bases; J trimming: 11 bases; junction bases outside the gene matches: 4. This chain's CDR3 is CASSIRLAGGELFF. The DNA for the CDR3 is TGTGCCAGTAGTATACGGCTAGCGGGAGGCGAGCTGTTTTTT. Filled out from reference TRBV19 and TRBJ2-2, the complete variable domain reads DGGITQSPKYLFRKEGQNVTLSCEQNLNHDAMYWYRQDPGQGLRLIYYSQIVNDFQKGDIAEGYSVSREKKESFPLTVTSAQKNPTAFYLCASSIRLAGGELFFGEGSRLTVL.

The V call is TRBV19, the J call TRBJ1-2, with D possibly matching TRBD1 (5 bases). The CDR3 is 13 residues long. CDR1 is LNHDA, CDR2 SQIVND, per germline (reference sequence). The V and J ends lost 4 bases and 1 base respectively, with 7 bases between them. Written as DNA, the CDR3 is TGTGCCAGTAGTACCGACAGTAACTATGGCTACACCTTC. It translates to CASSTDSNYGYTF.

V usage is TRBV15 and J usage is TRBJ2-1, with a tentative D call TRBD2 (6 bases). V was trimmed by 0 bases and J by 6 bases, leaving 18 bases between them. Germline loops: CDR1 LNHNV, CDR2 YYDKDF (reference sequence). The CDR3 covers 17 residues. The CDR3 bases are TGTGCCACCAGCAGAGAGGCTACTCCGGGACTTCCCAATGAGCAGTTCTTC. It is translated as CATSREATPGLPNEQFF.

On this clone itself: This sample includes further DNA sequences coding for the same CDR3. The chain employs TRBV27 and TRBJ1-1, with D uncertain. V was clipped by 2 bases and J by 4 bases, with 8 bases between them. Germline CDR1 and CDR2: MNHEY and SMNVEV (reference sequence). CDR3 length: 13 amino acids. The CDR3 coding sequence is TGTGCCAGCAGTTTAACGGGTCTCACTGAAGCTTTCTTT. Translation: CASSLTGLTEAFF.

The CDR3 sequence is CASSPGLAGGPTDTQYF. The CDR3 DNA reads TGCGCCAGCAGCCCCGGACTAGCGGGGGGGCCGACAGATACGCAGTATTTT. The V call is TRBV5-1, the J call TRBJ2-3; 15 bases are shared with TRBD2. Germline CDR1 and CDR2: SGHRS and YFSETQ. The CDR3 runs to 17 residues. Trimming took 4 bases from V and 3 from J; bases not matched to a gene: 6.

The rearrangement uses TRBV5-4 and TRBJ1-4, with a weak D call TRBD1 (6 bases). V dropped 0 bases and J dropped 2 bases, with 8 bases sitting between them. The germline V gene encodes CDR1 SGHNT and CDR2 YYREEE (reference sequence). This CDR3 spans 15 amino acids. CDR3 in amino acids: CASSLDRATNEKLFF. CDR3 bases: TGTGCCAGCAGCTTGGACAGGGCCACTAATGAAAAACTGTTTTTT.

V usage is TRBV19 and J usage is TRBJ1-4; 12 nucleotides agree with TRBD1. The trim removed 5 bases at V and 10 bases at J, leaving 11 bases unmatched. The CDR3 extends over 16 amino acids. Germline CDR1 and CDR2: LNHDA and SQIVND (reference sequence). Written as DNA, the CDR3 is TGTGCCAGTAGTGTAAACCGGGACAGGGGGCTCCGAAAACTGTTTTTT. Its translation: CASSVNRDRGLRKLFF.

Note on this clone: The junction shows a germline mismatch at one end, possibly a read error. The chain couples TRBV7-9 to TRBJ1-6, with TRBD1 identical over 10 bases. Looked up from germline, CDR1 is SEHNR and CDR2 is FQNEAQ (reference sequence). The CDR3 runs 15 residues. Written as DNA, the CDR3 is TGTTCCAGCACCTGGGGGGGGACAGGGGATTCACCCCTCCACTTT. The encoded protein is CSSTWGGTGDSPLHF.

The V call is TRBV5-5, the J call TRBJ2-7; TRBD1 aligns across 9 bases. CDR1 is SGHKS, CDR2 YYEKEE, per germline (reference sequence). The CDR3 length is 14 residues. V gave up 3 bases and J gave up 2 bases; unmatched junction bases: 3. For the CDR3, the DNA is TGTGCCAGCAGCTGGGACAGGGCGACCTACGAGCAGTACTTC. Translating gives CASSWDRATYEQYF.

This rearrangement joins TRBV18 to TRBJ1-1; a possible D gene is TRBD1 (5 bases). CDR1 and CDR2 (germline): KGHSH, LQKENI. V lost 0 bases and J lost 6, with 14 bases in between. CDR3 size: 15 residues. This chain's CDR3 is CASSPPWGGGAEAFF. CDR3 DNA sequence: TGTGCCAGCTCACCACCGTGGGGCGGAGGGGCTGAAGCTTTCTTT.

The sample holds a few counts of this clone. V and J are TRBV6-5 and TRBJ2-7, with 9 positions matching TRBD1. CDR1 is MNHEY and CDR2 is SVGAGI in the germline V gene. After removal of 6 bases from V and 2 bases from J, the junction contained 5 bases not matched to a gene. The CDR3 is 14 amino acids. The CDR3 bases are TGTGCCAGCAGACGGACAGGGGTCACCTACGAGCAGTACTTC. It codes for CASRRTGVTYEQYF.

J is TRBJ2-7 and V is TRBV9; D not resolved. Trimming took 0 bases from V and 5 from J, leaving 6 bases between them. Germline V gene data show CDR1 as SGDLS and CDR2 as YYNGEE. The CDR3 consists of 12 residues. The CDR3 here is CASSVDSNEQYF. The DNA of the CDR3 is TGTGCCAGCAGCGTAGATAGTAACGAGCAGTACTTC.

The chain employs TRBV7-2 and TRBJ2-7; D ambiguous. Germline V gene data show CDR1 as SGHTA and CDR2 as FQGNSA. The CDR3 is 15 residues long. V was shortened by 0 bases and J by 0 bases, with 9 bases between the two germline ends. The CDR3 loop is CASSLAAWSSYEQYF. In DNA form, the CDR3 reads TGTGCCAGCAGCTTAGCGGCTTGGAGCTCCTACGAGCAGTACTTC.

The chain couples TRBV6-5 to TRBJ1-1; D is possibly TRBD1 (5 bases). V was shortened by 7 bases and J by 0 bases, with 12 bases between the two germline ends. This CDR3 contains 14 residues. Germline V gene data show CDR1 as MNHEY and CDR2 as SVGAGI. CDR3 in DNA: TGTGCCAGCAAAAGACAGCCGATGAACACTGAAGCTTTCTTT. It is translated as CASKRQPMNTEAFF.

This chain uses TRBV7-8 with TRBJ1-3; no definite D call. Germline CDR1 and CDR2: SGHVS and FQNEAQ. V was cut by 4 bases and J by 1 base, with 8 bases left in between. The CDR3 totals 14 residues. The CDR3 spells CASSSPFSGNTIYF. Written as DNA, the CDR3 is TGTGCCAGCAGCTCCCCCTTTTCTGGAAACACCATATATTTT.